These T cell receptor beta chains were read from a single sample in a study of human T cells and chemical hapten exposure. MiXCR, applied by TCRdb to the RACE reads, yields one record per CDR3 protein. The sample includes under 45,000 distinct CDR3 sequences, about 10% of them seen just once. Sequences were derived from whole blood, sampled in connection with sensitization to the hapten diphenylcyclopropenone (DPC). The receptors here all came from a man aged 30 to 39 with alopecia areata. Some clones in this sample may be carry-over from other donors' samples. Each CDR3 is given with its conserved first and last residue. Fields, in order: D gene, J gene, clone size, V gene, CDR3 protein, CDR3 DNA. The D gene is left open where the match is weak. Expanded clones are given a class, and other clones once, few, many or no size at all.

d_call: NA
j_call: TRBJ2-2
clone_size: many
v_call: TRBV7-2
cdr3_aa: CASSSDSVAVTGELFF
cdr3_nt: TGTGCCAGCAGCTCCGACTCCGTAGCGGTTACAGGGGAGCTGTTTTTT

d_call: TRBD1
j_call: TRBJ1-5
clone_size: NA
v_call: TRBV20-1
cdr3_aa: CSARKGQGAGQPQHF
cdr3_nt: TGCAGTGCTAGGAAGGGACAGGGGGCCGGTCAGCCCCAGCATTTT

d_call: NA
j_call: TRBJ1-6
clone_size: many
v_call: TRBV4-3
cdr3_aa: CASSQDGRAGSYNSPLHF
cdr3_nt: TGCGCCAGCAGCCAAGATGGCAGGGCGGGCTCCTATAATTCACCCCTCCACTTT

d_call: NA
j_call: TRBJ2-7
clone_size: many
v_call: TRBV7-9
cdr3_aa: CASSNPGEQYF
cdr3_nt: TGTGCCAGCAGCAATCCCGGGGAGCAGTACTTC

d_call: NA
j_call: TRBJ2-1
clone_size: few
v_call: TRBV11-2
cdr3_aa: CASSFEREQFF
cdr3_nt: TGTGCCAGCAGCTTTGAAAGGGAGCAGTTCTTC

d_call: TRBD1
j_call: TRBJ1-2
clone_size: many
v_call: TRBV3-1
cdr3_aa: CASSQGTGGIYGYTF
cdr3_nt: TGTGCCAGCAGCCAAGGGACAGGGGGCATCTATGGCTACACCTTC

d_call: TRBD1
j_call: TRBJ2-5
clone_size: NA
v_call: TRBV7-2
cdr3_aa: CASSPGQRKETQYF
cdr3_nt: TGTGCCAGCAGCCCGGGACAGAGGAAAGAGACCCAGTACTTC

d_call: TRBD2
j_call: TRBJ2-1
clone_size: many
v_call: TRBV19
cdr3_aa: CASSRLAGGSSYNEQFF
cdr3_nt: TGTGCCAGTAGTAGGCTAGCGGGGGGCTCCTCCTACAATGAGCAGTTCTTC

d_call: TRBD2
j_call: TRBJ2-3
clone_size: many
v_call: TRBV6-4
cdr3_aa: CASSRLAGSSTDTQYF
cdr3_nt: TGTGCCAGCAGTCGTCTAGCGGGTTCTAGCACAGATACGCAGTATTTT

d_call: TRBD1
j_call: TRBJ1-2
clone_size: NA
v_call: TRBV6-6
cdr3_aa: CASAETGALYGYTF
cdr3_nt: TGTGCCAGCGCCGAGACAGGGGCTCTTTATGGCTACACCTTC

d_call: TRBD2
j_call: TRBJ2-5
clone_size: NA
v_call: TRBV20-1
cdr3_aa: CSAVRPTGTSKETQYF
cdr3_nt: TGCAGTGCTGTACGACCTACCGGGACTAGCAAAGAGACCCAGTACTTC

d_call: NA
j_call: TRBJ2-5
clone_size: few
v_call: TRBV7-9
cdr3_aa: CASSLGDTGQETQYF
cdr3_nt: TGTGCCAGCAGCTTAGGAGATACGGGTCAAGAGACCCAGTACTTC

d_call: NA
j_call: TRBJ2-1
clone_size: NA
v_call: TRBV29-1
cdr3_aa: CSVESQGSYNEQFF
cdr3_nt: TGCAGCGTTGAATCTCAGGGTTCCTACAATGAGCAGTTCTTC

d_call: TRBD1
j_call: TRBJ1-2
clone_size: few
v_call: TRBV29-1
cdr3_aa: CSADRGYGYTF
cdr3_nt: TGCAGCGCTGACAGGGGCTATGGCTACACCTTC

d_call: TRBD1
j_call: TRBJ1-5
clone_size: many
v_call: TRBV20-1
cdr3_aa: CSANDREPNQPQHF
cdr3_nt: TGCAGTGCTAACGACAGGGAACCCAATCAGCCCCAGCATTTT

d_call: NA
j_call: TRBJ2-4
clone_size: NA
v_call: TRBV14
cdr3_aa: CASSHEAVLAKNIQYF
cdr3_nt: TGTGCCAGCAGCCATGAGGCGGTTCTAGCCAAAAACATTCAGTACTTC

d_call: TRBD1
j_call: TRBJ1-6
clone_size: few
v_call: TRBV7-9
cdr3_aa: CASSRTGDYSPLHF
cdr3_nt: TGTGCCAGCTCCAGGACAGGAGATTATTCACCCCTCCACTTT

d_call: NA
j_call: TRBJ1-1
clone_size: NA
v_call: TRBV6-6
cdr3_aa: CASSQGTVVAFF
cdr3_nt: TGTGCCAGCAGTCAGGGGACGGTAGTTGCTTTCTTT

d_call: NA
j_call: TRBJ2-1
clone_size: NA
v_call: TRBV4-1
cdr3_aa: CASREMIGSYNEQFF
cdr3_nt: TGCGCCAGCAGGGAGATGATAGGCTCCTACAATGAGCAGTTCTTC

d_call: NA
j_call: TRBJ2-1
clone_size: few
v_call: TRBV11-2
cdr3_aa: CASSLMYNEQFF
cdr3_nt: TGTGCCAGCAGCTTAATGTACAATGAGCAGTTCTTC

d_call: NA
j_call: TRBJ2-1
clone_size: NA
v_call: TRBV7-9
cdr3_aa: CASTLPGSSYNEQFF
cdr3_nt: TGTGCCAGCACCCTACCGGGGAGCTCCTACAATGAGCAGTTCTTC

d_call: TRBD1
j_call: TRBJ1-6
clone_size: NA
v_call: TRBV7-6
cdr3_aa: CASSSGTGQNSPLHF
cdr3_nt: TGTGCCAGCAGCTCCGGGACAGGGCAAAATTCACCCCTCCACTTT

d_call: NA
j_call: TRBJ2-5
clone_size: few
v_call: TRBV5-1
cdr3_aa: CASRVVHQETQYF
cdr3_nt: TGCGCCAGCAGGGTCGTGCATCAAGAGACCCAGTACTTC

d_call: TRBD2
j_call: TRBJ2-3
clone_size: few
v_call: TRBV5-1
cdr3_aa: CASSLDGLAARTDTQYF
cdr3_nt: TGCGCCAGCAGCTTGGACGGACTAGCGGCTCGCACAGATACGCAGTATTTT

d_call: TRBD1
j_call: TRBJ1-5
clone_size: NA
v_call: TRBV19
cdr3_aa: CASSTQDRGNQPQHF
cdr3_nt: TGTGCCAGTAGTACCCAAGACAGGGGTAATCAGCCCCAGCATTTT

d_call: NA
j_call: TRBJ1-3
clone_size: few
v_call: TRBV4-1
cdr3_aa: CASSQFQGPSGNTIYF
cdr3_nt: TGCGCCAGCAGCCAATTCCAGGGCCCGTCTGGAAACACCATATATTTT

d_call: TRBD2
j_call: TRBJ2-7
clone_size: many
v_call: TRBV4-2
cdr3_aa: CASSQDASGGYEQYF
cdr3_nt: TGTGCCAGCAGCCAAGATGCTAGCGGGGGGTACGAGCAGTACTTC

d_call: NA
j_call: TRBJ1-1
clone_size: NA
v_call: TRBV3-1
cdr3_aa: CASSQVGHWNTEAFF
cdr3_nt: TGTGCCAGCAGCCAAGTAGGGCACTGGAACACTGAAGCTTTCTTT

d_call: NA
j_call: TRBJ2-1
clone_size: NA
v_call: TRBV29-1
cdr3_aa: CSVRGRGQQYEQFF
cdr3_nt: TGCAGCGTAAGAGGTCGGGGGCAACAATATGAGCAGTTCTTC

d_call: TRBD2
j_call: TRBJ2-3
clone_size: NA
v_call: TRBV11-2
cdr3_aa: CASSLGGLAGPTDTQYF
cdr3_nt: TGTGCCAGCAGCTTAGGAGGACTAGCGGGGCCCACAGATACGCAGTATTTT

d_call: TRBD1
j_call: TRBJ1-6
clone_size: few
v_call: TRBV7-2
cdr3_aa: CASSLPGQRNSPLHF
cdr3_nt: TGTGCCAGCAGCTTACCGGGACAGAGGAATTCACCCCTCCACTTT

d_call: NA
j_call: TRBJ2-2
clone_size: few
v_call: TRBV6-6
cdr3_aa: CASSPLKNTGELFF
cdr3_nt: TGTGCCAGCAGCCCTTTGAAGAACACCGGGGAGCTGTTTTTT

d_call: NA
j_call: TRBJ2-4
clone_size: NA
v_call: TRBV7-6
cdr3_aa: CASSLGAGGDIQYF
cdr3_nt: TGTGCCAGCAGCTTAGGTGCAGGTGGGGACATTCAGTACTTC

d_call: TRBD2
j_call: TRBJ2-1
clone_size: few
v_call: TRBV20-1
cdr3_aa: CSAAISNSGGGNEQFF
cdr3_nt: TGCAGTGCTGCTATCTCCAACAGCGGGGGGGGCAATGAGCAGTTCTTC

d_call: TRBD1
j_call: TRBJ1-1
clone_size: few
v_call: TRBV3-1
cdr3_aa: CASSTPGGVWGAFF
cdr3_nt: TGTGCCAGCAGCACTCCAGGGGGCGTATGGGGAGCTTTCTTT

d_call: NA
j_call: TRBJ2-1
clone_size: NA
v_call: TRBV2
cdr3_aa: CASSVGFQFF
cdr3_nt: TGTGCCAGCAGTGTAGGCTTCCAGTTCTTC

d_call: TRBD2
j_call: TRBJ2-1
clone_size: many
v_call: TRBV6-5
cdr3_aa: CASSPRLAGVGSYNEQFF
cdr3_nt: TGTGCCAGCAGTCCCCGACTAGCGGGAGTAGGGTCCTACAATGAGCAGTTCTTC

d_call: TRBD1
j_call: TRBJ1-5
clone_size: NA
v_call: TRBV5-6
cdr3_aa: CASSLGTGAQHF
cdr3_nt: TGTGCCAGCAGCTTGGGGACAGGGGCCCAGCATTTT

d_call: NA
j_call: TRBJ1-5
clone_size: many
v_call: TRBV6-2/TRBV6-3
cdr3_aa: CASSYVNGNQPQHF
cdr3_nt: TGTGCCAGCAGTTACGTTAATGGCAATCAGCCCCAGCATTTT

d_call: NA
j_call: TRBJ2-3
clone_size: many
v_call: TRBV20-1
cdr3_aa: CSATGTAPAPGGTDTQYF
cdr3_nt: TGCAGTGCTACCGGGACAGCTCCCGCCCCGGGGGGCACAGATACGCAGTATTTT

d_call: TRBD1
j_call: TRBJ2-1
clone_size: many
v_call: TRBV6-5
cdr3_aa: CASSYSLRQGHEQFF
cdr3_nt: TGTGCCAGCAGTTACTCGCTACGACAGGGGCATGAGCAGTTCTTC

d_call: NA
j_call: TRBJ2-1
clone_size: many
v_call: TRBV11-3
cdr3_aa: CASSLSRRMYNEQFF
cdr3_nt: TGTGCCAGCAGCTTATCGCGAAGGATGTACAATGAGCAGTTCTTC